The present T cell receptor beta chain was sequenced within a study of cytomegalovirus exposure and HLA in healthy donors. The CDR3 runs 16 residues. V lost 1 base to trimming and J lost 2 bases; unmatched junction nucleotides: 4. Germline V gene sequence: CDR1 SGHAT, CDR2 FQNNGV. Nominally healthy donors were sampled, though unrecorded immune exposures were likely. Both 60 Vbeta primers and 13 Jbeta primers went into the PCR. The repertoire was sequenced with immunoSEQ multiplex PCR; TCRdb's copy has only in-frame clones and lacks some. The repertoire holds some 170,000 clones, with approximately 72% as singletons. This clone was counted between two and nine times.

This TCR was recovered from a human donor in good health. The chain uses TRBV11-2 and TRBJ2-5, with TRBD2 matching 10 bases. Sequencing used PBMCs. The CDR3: CASSLGLAGDQETQYF. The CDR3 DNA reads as TGTGCCAGCAGCTTAGGGCTAGCGGGGGATCAAGAGACCCAGTACTTC.